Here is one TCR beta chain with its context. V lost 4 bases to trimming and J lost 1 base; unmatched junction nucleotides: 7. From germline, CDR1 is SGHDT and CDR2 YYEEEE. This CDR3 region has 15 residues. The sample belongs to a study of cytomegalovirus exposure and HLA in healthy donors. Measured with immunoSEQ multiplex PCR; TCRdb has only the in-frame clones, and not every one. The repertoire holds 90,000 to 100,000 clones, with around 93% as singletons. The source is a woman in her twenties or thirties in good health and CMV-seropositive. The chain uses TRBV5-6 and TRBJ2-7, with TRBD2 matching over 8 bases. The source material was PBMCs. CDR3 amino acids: CASSPGTSISYEQYF. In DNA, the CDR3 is TGTGCCAGCAGCCCCGGGACTAGTATATCCTACGAGCAGTACTTC. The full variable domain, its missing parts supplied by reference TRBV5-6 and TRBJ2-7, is DAGVTQSPTHLIKTRGQQVTLRCSPKSGHDTVSWYQQALGQGPQFIFQYYEEEERQRGNFPDRFSGHQFPNYSSELNVNALLLGDSALYLCASSPGTSISYEQYFGPGTRLTVT.